These T cell receptor beta chains were read from a single sample in a study of blood T cell repertoires in COVID-19. Generated by immunoSEQ multiplex PCR, the TCRdb table keeps only in-frame clones and is missing some. This table holds fewer than 400,000 clones, about 85% found once. Sequences were obtained from PBMCs or T cells enriched from blood (not recorded which). These receptors were taken from a woman in her 30s who had been exposed to COVID-19. Each CDR3 is given with its conserved first and last residue. Only part of the rows carry a size: once, few, many, or a class if the clone is expanded.

V gene,clone size,J gene,CDR3 protein
TRBV12-3/TRBV12-4,few,TRBJ2-7,CASSRDRGYEQYF
TRBV3-1/TRBV3-2,NA,TRBJ2-2,CASSPTGAITGELFF
TRBV5-1,NA,TRBJ2-6,CASSNRRGKSPGANVLTF
TRBV2,once,TRBJ2-6,CASSARGGRAGANVLTF
TRBV12-3/TRBV12-4,NA,TRBJ1-4,CASRAPGDEKLFF
TRBV21-1,NA,TRBJ1-2,CASSKVPGRMYGYTF
TRBV28,NA,TRBJ2-5,CASSSLAGGDQETQYF
TRBV7-3,NA,TRBJ1-2,CASSLEGALGGYTF
TRBV28,NA,TRBJ1-2,CASSPGTGASYGYTF
TRBV19,NA,TRBJ2-2,CASSMWGTAYTGELFF